The clone carrying this TCR beta chain showed up many times. MiXCR, applied by TCRdb to the RT-PCR reads, yields one record per CDR3 protein. This table holds 150,000 to 200,000 distinct CDR3 sequences, roughly 12% found once. The data were taken from a study of response to subunit inactivated influenza vaccine. The CDR3 extends over 14 amino acids. CDR1 SGHVS and CDR2 FQNEAQ come from the germline V gene. J was trimmed by 2 bases and V by 5 bases; bases with no gene match: 5. The same data also went into a second study, on T cells expressing NK-cell markers. From that second work: TCR beta cDNA was generated via 5'RACE template switching incorporating UMIs.

The chain carries TRBV7-8 and TRBJ1-1; 7 nucleotides line up with TRBD1. This material consisted of CD8+ T cells sorted from PBMCs, taken roughly 13 days after vaccination. This receptor was obtained from a man between 50 and 59 years old who received an inactivated influenza vaccine. CDR3 amino acids: CASSAGTANTEAFF. The DNA of the CDR3 is TGTGCCAGCAGCGCCGGGACAGCAAACACTGAAGCTTTCTTT.